One sample yielded the 23 T cell receptor beta chains listed below, sequenced in a study of T cell repertoires in cytomegalovirus infection. TCRdb reanalysed the reads using MiXCR and keeps one entry per CDR3 protein. The sample consists of approximately 500,000 distinct CDR3 sequences, about 25% of them appearing once. The material sequenced was PBMCs. The receptors derive from a human donor in good health (CMV status not recorded). Some clones in this sample may be carry-over from other donors' samples.

V and J are TRBV5-1 and TRBJ1-1; no reliable D call. This CDR3 is 14 amino acids long. V was shortened by 4 bases and J by 4 bases, with 14 bases between the two germline ends. Germline CDR1 reads SGHRS; CDR2 reads YFSETQ. Written as DNA, the CDR3 is TGCGCCAGCAGCCTAGACCGGGAGATCACTGAAGCTTTCTTT. It encodes CASSLDREITEAFF.

Only a few counts were recorded for this clonotype. This rearrangement joins TRBV6-2 or TRBV6-3 to TRBJ2-1; TRBD1 or TRBD2 may be the D gene (5 bases each). The CDR3 contains 13 residues. The germline gives CDR1 MNHEY, CDR2 SVGEGT. Trimming shortened V by 0 bases and J by 13 bases, and 13 bases separated the two germline ends. The chain's CDR3 is CASSYSGDPSQFF. The CDR3 coding sequence is TGTGCCAGCAGTTACTCAGGGGACCCCTCTCAGTTCTTC.

The V call is TRBV7-8, the J call TRBJ1-4; unclear D gene. Trimming left V 1 base short and J 0 bases short, with 9 bases between. Germline assignment: CDR1 SGHVS and CDR2 FQNEAQ. The CDR3 has 16 residues. CDR3 protein: CASSLGRTSTNEKLFF. CDR3 nucleotides: TGTGCCAGCAGCTTAGGCAGGACCTCAACTAATGAAAAACTGTTTTTT.

There are many counts of this clonotype. This chain's CDR3 is CASSWNRWGGNEQFF. The DNA of the CDR3 is TGTGCCAGCAGCTGGAACCGATGGGGGGGCAATGAGCAGTTCTTC. The genes are TRBV7-2 and TRBJ2-1; TRBD2 matches 7 bases. Trimming took 4 bases from V and 6 from J; bases not matched to a gene: 9. The CDR3 covers 15 residues. The germline V gene has CDR1 SGHTA and CDR2 FQGNSA.

This clonotype was seen only a few times. V and J are TRBV19 and TRBJ2-1; a possible D gene is TRBD1 (5 bases). The CDR3 covers 13 residues. Trimming removed 7 bases from V and 8 bases from J, with 15 bases in between. Looked up from germline, CDR1 is LNHDA and CDR2 is SQIVND (reference sequence). The CDR3 region is CASTLSGKDEQFF. The CDR3 DNA is TGTGCCAGTACTCTGTCAGGGAAGGATGAGCAGTTCTTC.

Only a few counts were recorded for this clonotype. The chain is built from TRBV11-2 and TRBJ2-7; no firm D call. CDR1 and CDR2 (germline): SGHAT, FQNNGV. The CDR3 has 14 amino acids. V gave up 5 bases and J gave up 5 bases, with 16 bases separating them. CDR3 bases: TGTGCCAGCAGCCCCCACTGGACGGTCGACGAGCAGTACGTC. It is translated as CASSPHWTVDEQYV.

V gene TRBV14 combines with J gene TRBJ2-7, with unresolved D. The CDR3 extends over 14 amino acids. V dropped 4 bases and J dropped 0 bases, with 10 bases sitting between them. Germline assignment: CDR1 SGHDN and CDR2 FVKESK. The CDR3 region has the DNA TGTGCCAGCAGCCCCTTTCCCATCTCCTACGAGCAGTACTTC. Amino acid sequence: CASSPFPISYEQYF. Looking up the rest from reference TRBV14 and TRBJ2-7 gives the full variable domain: EAGVTQFPSHSVIEKGQTVTLRCDPISGHDNLYWYRRVMGKEIKFLLHFVKESKQDESGMPNNRFLAERTGGTYSTLKVQPAELEDSGVYFCASSPFPISYEQYFGPGTRLTVT.

The V gene is TRBV10-3, the J gene TRBJ2-1; D perhaps matches TRBD1 (5 bases). With 10 bases removed from V and 6 bases from J, the gap between germline ends came to 16 bases. The CDR3 runs to 13 residues. The germline V gene has CDR1 ENHRY and CDR2 SYGVKD. This CDR3 reads CATQVLSSNEQFF. The CDR3 coding sequence is TGTGCCACACAGGTTTTATCATCCAATGAGCAGTTCTTC.

This rearrangement joins TRBV12-3 or TRBV12-4 to TRBJ2-5; no definite D call. CDR3 length equals 12 residues. V lost 5 bases and J 4 bases, leaving 8 bases between the germline ends. The CDR3 spells CASSITGETQYF. The CDR3 DNA reads TGTGCCAGCAGTATAACGGGAGAGACCCAGTACTTC.

V usage is TRBV11-3 and J usage is TRBJ2-4, with 10 positions matching TRBD1. With V trimmed by 3 bases and J by 7 bases, 0 bases remained unmatched. This CDR3 is built from 13 residues. Germline V gives CDR1 SGHNT, CDR2 YENEEA. DNA for the CDR3: TGTGCCAGCAGCTTGGGACAGGGGAACATTCAGTACTTC. This encodes CASSLGQGNIQYF.

J is TRBJ2-1 and V is TRBV20-1, with 14 bases identical to TRBD2. Germline loops: CDR1 DFQATT, CDR2 SNEGSKA (reference sequence). The CDR3 totals 15 residues. With V trimmed by 0 bases and J by 7 bases, 2 bases remained unmatched. The CDR3, as DNA: TGCAGTGCTAGAGACGGGACTAGCGGGAGAAATGAGCAGTTCTTC. Encoded protein: CSARDGTSGRNEQFF.

This clonotype has just a few counts. The chain is built from TRBV7-8 and TRBJ2-7, with 8 bases fitting TRBD2. Germline values: CDR1 SGHVS, CDR2 FQNEAQ. Trimming at V came to 5 bases and at J to 4 bases, leaving 10 bases not matched to a gene. The CDR3 length is 15 residues. CDR3 in amino acids: CASSVHPGLGYEQYF. Written as DNA, the CDR3 is TGTGCCAGCAGCGTCCATCCGGGACTAGGGTACGAGCAGTACTTC.

V and J are TRBV12-3 or TRBV12-4 and TRBJ1-6; TRBD1 might be the D (5 bases). The CDR3 extends over 14 amino acids. V lost 7 bases to trimming and J lost 6 bases, with 13 bases between them. In DNA form, the CDR3 reads TGTGCCAGCACCAAGAGGGGTGTTAATTCACCCCTCCACTTT. Translation gives CASTKRGVNSPLHF.

V and J are TRBV12-3 or TRBV12-4 and TRBJ1-2; D gene unclear. The CDR3 totals 11 residues. V shed 7 bases and J shed 8 bases, with 11 bases lying between them. The CDR3 region has the DNA TGTGCCAGCACCCCCCTAGGGGGCTACACCTTC. Translated, it gives CASTPLGGYTF.

This clonotype occurred a few times. J is TRBJ2-7 and V is TRBV2; the match to TRBD2 covers 12 bases. V lost 2 bases to trimming and J lost 9 bases; unmatched junction nucleotides: 14. Looked up from germline, CDR1 is SNHLY and CDR2 is FYNNEI. CDR3 length equals 17 residues. The DNA of the CDR3 is TGTGCCAGCAGTGAAATTCCAAGGACTAGCGGGACCTCCGGGCAGTACTTC. Protein sequence: CASSEIPRTSGTSGQYF.

The chain is built from TRBV20-1 and TRBJ2-3; TRBD2 matches 10 bases. CDR3 length: 15 amino acids. Germline values: CDR1 DFQATT, CDR2 SNEGSKA (reference sequence). V lost 1 base to trimming and J lost 5 bases; unmatched junction nucleotides: 6. The CDR3 loop is CSARVSGRALDTQYF. The CDR3 DNA sequence: TGCAGTGCTAGAGTGAGCGGGAGGGCCCTAGATACGCAGTATTTT.

This clonotype was seen many times. The chain has TRBV7-6 and TRBJ2-2, with 9 bases fitting TRBD1. Trimming at V came to 5 bases and at J to 5 bases, leaving 6 bases not matched to a gene. Germline CDR1 is SGHVS and CDR2 is FNYEAQ. The CDR3 is 15 amino acids. For the CDR3, the DNA is TGTGCCAGCAGCGCCGGGACAGGGTTTACCGGGGAGCTGTTTTTT. This encodes CASSAGTGFTGELFF.

This clonotype showed up many times. The rearrangement links TRBV7-9 to TRBJ1-1; D is unresolved. V was shortened by 5 bases and J by 1 base, with 8 bases between the two germline ends. This CDR3 is built from 13 residues. In germline, CDR1 is SEHNR, CDR2 FQNEAQ (reference sequence). DNA for the CDR3: TGTGCCAGCAGCCACGGCACGAACACTGAAGCTTTCTTT. Translated, it gives CASSHGTNTEAFF.

A few counts support this clonotype. V usage is TRBV10-3 and J usage is TRBJ2-7; TRBD1 or TRBD2 may be the D gene (6 bases each). This CDR3 is built from 12 residues. Germline V gene sequence: CDR1 ENHRY, CDR2 SYGVKD. V dropped 10 bases and J dropped 2 bases, with 12 bases sitting between them. The CDR3 reads CATGGGTYEQYF. The CDR3 DNA sequence: TGTGCCACCGGAGGGGGGACCTACGAGCAGTACTTC.

This clonotype appeared a few times. V gene TRBV14 combines with J gene TRBJ2-5; the D gene could be TRBD1 or TRBD2 (5 bases each). The CDR3 spans 12 residues. V shed 2 bases and J shed 7 bases, with 8 bases lying between them. The germline V gene encodes CDR1 SGHDN and CDR2 FVKESK. In nucleotides, the CDR3 is TGTGCCAGCAGCCAACCTGGGGGGACCCAGTACTTC. Translating gives CASSQPGGTQYF. The full variable domain, rest sourced from reference TRBV14 and TRBJ2-5, is EAGVTQFPSHSVIEKGQTVTLRCDPISGHDNLYWYRRVMGKEIKFLLHFVKESKQDESGMPNNRFLAERTGGTYSTLKVQPAELEDSGVYFCASSQPGGTQYFGPGTRLLVL.

V is TRBV12-3 or TRBV12-4 and J is TRBJ2-1, with TRBD2 identical over 12 bases. The CDR3 is made up of 15 amino acids. The V and J ends lost 7 bases and 9 bases, in that order; junction bases with no gene match: 10. The CDR3 loop reads CASTLGLAGRGEQFF. In DNA form, the CDR3 reads TGTGCCAGCACCCTCGGACTAGCGGGAAGGGGTGAGCAGTTCTTC.

The V call is TRBV7-2, the J call TRBJ1-6, with D maybe TRBD1 (6 bases). The V and J ends lost 6 bases and 7 bases respectively, with 13 bases between them. CDR3 size: 14 residues. Germline values: CDR1 SGHTA, CDR2 FQGNSA. CDR3 sequence (DNA): TGTGCCAGCAGGCCAGGGGAGACGAATTCACCCCTCCACTTT. It encodes CASRPGETNSPLHF.

V gene TRBV29-1 combines with J gene TRBJ2-3, with D possibly matching TRBD1 (5 bases). This CDR3 is 15 amino acids long. Germline-derived CDR1 and CDR2 are SQVTM and ANQGSEA. The V gene lost 0 bases and the J gene lost 5 bases, with 15 bases spanning the gap. This CDR3 reads CSVEEGRAQKDTQYF. CDR3 DNA: TGCAGCGTTGAAGAGGGCAGGGCGCAGAAAGATACGCAGTATTTT.